The rows below give T cell receptor beta chains drawn from one sample of a study of T-cell reconstitution after alpha-beta-depleted transplantation in children. TCRdb re-called the PCR reads through MiXCR, storing one row per CDR3 protein. The sample carries a few hundred thousand distinct CDR3 sequences, approximately 10% recorded once. The sample here was PBMCs from the stem cell graft donor, taken from the stem cell graft. All receptors derive from a human donor who donated a stem cell graft to a child with acute lymphoblastic leukemia. Both conserved end residues are part of each CDR3. A D gene is named only where the DNA matches it firmly. Only part of the rows carry a size: once, few, many, or a class if the clone is expanded.

D gene,J gene,clone size,V gene,CDR3 protein,CDR3 DNA
TRBD1,TRBJ2-1,few,TRBV6-5,CASSYSSPGGLPGYEQFF,TGTGCCAGCAGTTACTCGTCTCCAGGGGGCCTACCGGGCTATGAGCAGTTCTTC
TRBD1,TRBJ2-5,few,TRBV5-1,CASSPETGGAEETQYF,TGCGCCAGCAGCCCAGAGACAGGGGGCGCGGAAGAGACCCAGTACTTC
NA,TRBJ2-1,many,TRBV3-1,CASSPQNSGNEQFF,TGTGCCAGCAGCCCACAGAATAGCGGCAATGAGCAGTTCTTC
TRBD2,TRBJ2-7,NA,TRBV9,CASSTGLAGGMASYEQYF,TGTGCCAGCAGCACAGGACTAGCGGGAGGGATGGCGTCCTACGAGCAGTACTTC
NA,TRBJ2-3,NA,TRBV19,CASSRPSDLTDTQYF,TGTGCCAGTAGTCGCCCATCGGATCTCACAGATACGCAGTATTTT
TRBD1,TRBJ1-2,NA,TRBV6-1,CASTLGRDRGYGGYTF,TGTGCCAGCACCCTAGGCCGGGACAGGGGTTACGGTGGCTACACCTTC
NA,TRBJ2-3,NA,TRBV27,CASSLAGNPTDTQYF,TGTGCCAGCAGTTTAGCAGGGAACCCCACAGATACGCAGTATTTT
TRBD2,TRBJ2-7,NA,TRBV7-2,CASSLEGGLYEQYF,TGTGCCAGCAGCTTAGAGGGAGGGCTCTACGAGCAGTACTTC
TRBD1,TRBJ2-5,few,TRBV6-1,CATSKTGQEETQYF,TGTGCCACCTCTAAGACAGGGCAGGAAGAGACCCAGTACTTC
TRBD2,TRBJ2-1,few,TRBV20-1,CSAFSSGLAGANEQFF,TGCAGTGCTTTCTCTTCTGGACTAGCGGGAGCCAATGAGCAGTTCTTC
NA,TRBJ2-7,NA,TRBV12-3/TRBV12-4,CASSFGPSSEQYF,TGTGCCAGCAGTTTTGGGCCTAGCTCCGAGCAGTACTTC
TRBD1,TRBJ1-2,many,TRBV5-1,CASSDYQGAYYGYTF,TGCGCCAGCAGCGATTATCAGGGGGCTTACTATGGCTACACCTTC
NA,TRBJ2-1,few,TRBV7-8,CASRPFLSGEQFF,TGTGCCAGCAGGCCTTTTCTTTCCGGTGAGCAGTTCTTC
NA,TRBJ1-3,NA,TRBV11-2,CASSLQGARGNTIYF,TGTGCCAGCAGCCTACAGGGTGCCCGGGGAAACACCATATATTTT
NA,TRBJ2-1,NA,TRBV7-2,CASSETHEQFF,TGTGCCAGCAGCGAAACGCATGAGCAGTTCTTC
TRBD2,TRBJ2-3,NA,TRBV20-1,CSARKRAGETDTQYF,TGCAGTGCTAGGAAAAGGGCGGGAGAGACAGATACGCAGTATTTT
NA,TRBJ2-1,many,TRBV7-2,CASSLGAQGEYEQFF,TGTGCCAGCAGCTTAGGGGCCCAAGGGGAGTATGAGCAGTTCTTC
NA,TRBJ2-7,many,TRBV12-3/TRBV12-4,CASSLTRVGEQYF,TGTGCCAGCAGTTTAACGAGGGTGGGCGAGCAGTACTTC
NA,TRBJ1-1,NA,TRBV5-6,CASTHSGSAEAFF,TGTGCCAGCACCCATTCAGGGTCAGCCGAAGCTTTCTTT
TRBD2,TRBJ2-1,NA,TRBV5-1,CASSPGLAGVISYNEQFF,TGCGCCAGCAGCCCCGGACTAGCGGGAGTGATCTCCTACAATGAGCAGTTCTTC
NA,TRBJ1-2,many,TRBV27,CASSLKGGLTLWYGYTF,TGTGCCAGCAGTTTAAAGGGAGGCCTCACTCTTTGGTATGGCTACACCTTC
NA,TRBJ2-7,many,TRBV5-6,CASSLGGDSYEQYF,TGTGCTAGCAGCTTAGGCGGGGACTCCTACGAGCAGTACTTC
NA,TRBJ2-3,many,TRBV5-5,CASSLAGFGRGPDTQYF,TGTGCCAGCAGCTTGGCCGGTTTCGGGAGAGGGCCAGATACGCAGTATTTT
NA,TRBJ2-3,few,TRBV20-1,CSARDRRGNTDTQYF,TGCAGTGCTAGAGATCGACGGGGGAACACAGATACGCAGTATTTT
NA,TRBJ2-1,NA,TRBV20-1,CSARSGNYNEQFF,TGCAGTGCTAGGAGCGGAAACTACAATGAGCAGTTCTTC
NA,TRBJ1-5,NA,TRBV7-8,CASSLTRTAYSNQPQHF,TGTGCCAGCAGCTTAACAAGGACAGCTTATAGCAATCAGCCCCAGCATTTT
TRBD1,TRBJ2-7,NA,TRBV20-1,CSALGQGATYEQYF,TGCAGTGCCCTGGGACAGGGGGCGACCTACGAGCAGTACTTC
NA,TRBJ1-4,NA,TRBV29-1,CSVGQGREKLFF,TGCAGCGTTGGGCAGGGACGAGAAAAACTGTTTTTT
TRBD1,TRBJ1-6,many,TRBV5-1,CASSDRGPNSPLHF,TGCGCCAGCAGCGACAGGGGGCCGAATTCACCCCTCCACTTT
NA,TRBJ1-2,NA,TRBV29-1,CSVERQGVYGYTF,TGCAGCGTTGAACGTCAGGGTGTCTATGGCTACACCTTC
NA,TRBJ2-2,few,TRBV28,CASSSPRGNTGELFF,TGTGCCAGCAGTTCCCCGCGGGGGAACACCGGGGAGCTGTTTTTT
NA,TRBJ2-3,few,TRBV3-1,CASSPYYGSTDTQYF,TGTGCCAGCAGCCCCTATTACGGCAGCACAGATACGCAGTATTTT
TRBD2,TRBJ2-1,NA,TRBV5-1,CASSSLSGRAYNEQFF,TGCGCCAGCAGCTCCCTTAGCGGGAGAGCCTACAATGAGCAGTTCTTC
NA,TRBJ2-7,many,TRBV20-1,CSATDRVGQYF,TGCAGTGCTACGGACCGCGTAGGGCAGTACTTC
NA,TRBJ2-3,many,TRBV5-1,CASSLEGRFTDTQYF,TGCGCCAGCAGCTTGGAAGGCAGGTTCACAGATACGCAGTATTTT
TRBD1,TRBJ2-7,few,TRBV28,CASTRQGAGEQYF,TGTGCCAGCACCCGACAGGGGGCGGGTGAGCAGTACTTC
TRBD2,TRBJ2-3,many,TRBV9,CASSVETWREATSTDTQYF,TGTGCCAGCAGCGTAGAAACTTGGCGGGAGGCGACTAGCACAGATACGCAGTATTTT
TRBD2,TRBJ2-7,NA,TRBV5-1,CASSFGLAGRSYEQYF,TGCGCCAGCAGCTTTGGACTAGCGGGACGCTCCTACGAGCAGTACTTC
TRBD2,TRBJ2-1,few,TRBV20-1,CSAMLAASSYNEQFF,TGCAGTGCGATGCTAGCGGCGAGCTCCTACAATGAGCAGTTCTTC
TRBD1,TRBJ2-3,NA,TRBV7-2,CASSGSGQPTDTQYF,TGTGCCAGCAGCGGATCGGGACAGCCCACAGATACGCAGTATTTT
TRBD1,TRBJ2-5,NA,TRBV7-6,CASSFAKGQGLETQYF,TGTGCCAGCAGCTTTGCAAAGGGACAGGGGTTGGAGACCCAGTACTTC
TRBD2,TRBJ2-1,NA,TRBV15,CATSRDRSGGSYNEQFF,TGTGCCACCAGCAGAGATAGGTCGGGGGGCTCCTACAATGAGCAGTTCTTC
NA,TRBJ1-2,few,TRBV4-1,CASSQDIAAPGYTF,TGCGCCAGCAGCCAAGACATAGCGGCTCCAGGCTACACCTTC
NA,TRBJ1-1,NA,TRBV5-5,CASSFRTQNTEAFF,TGTGCCAGCAGCTTTAGGACACAGAACACTGAAGCTTTCTTT
NA,TRBJ1-2,NA,TRBV21-1,CASSKAPGQAPEAYYGYTF,TGTGCCAGCAGCAAAGCCCCGGGACAGGCACCCGAGGCTTACTATGGCTACACCTTC
NA,TRBJ1-4,few,TRBV4-3,CASSRPGQTGEKLFF,TGCGCCAGCAGCCGGCCCGGACAGACGGGGGAAAAACTGTTTTTT
NA,TRBJ1-3,few,TRBV12-3/TRBV12-4,CASSPGEYLYSGNTIYF,TGTGCCAGCAGTCCTGGGGAGTACCTCTACTCTGGAAACACCATATATTTT
TRBD1,TRBJ1-3,few,TRBV6-1,CASSSDRASGNTIYF,TGTGCCAGTTCCTCCGACAGGGCCTCTGGAAACACCATATATTTT
TRBD2,TRBJ2-1,NA,TRBV27,CASSLAGGGYNEQFF,TGTGCCAGCAGTTTAGCGGGGGGGGGCTACAATGAGCAGTTCTTC
NA,TRBJ2-1,NA,TRBV12-3/TRBV12-4,CASGLLRVGTYNEQFF,TGTGCCAGCGGACTCTTGCGGGTAGGCACCTACAATGAGCAGTTCTTC
NA,TRBJ2-7,many,TRBV7-2,CASSLASLEAQYF,TGTGCCAGCAGCTTAGCGAGTCTAGAGGCGCAGTACTTC
NA,TRBJ2-3,few,TRBV7-9,CASSFVQAHTDTQYF,TGTGCCAGCAGCTTTGTACAGGCTCACACAGATACGCAGTATTTT
NA,TRBJ2-7,few,TRBV20-1,CSTTGVSEQYF,TGCAGTACCACCGGGGTCTCCGAGCAGTACTTC
TRBD2,TRBJ2-1,NA,TRBV20-1,CSAGLADSYNEQFF,TGCAGTGCTGGACTAGCGGACTCCTACAATGAGCAGTTCTTC
TRBD1,TRBJ1-1,many,TRBV7-6,CASSARGQDTEAFF,TGTGCCAGCAGCGCCAGGGGGCAGGACACTGAAGCTTTCTTT
TRBD2,TRBJ2-1,NA,TRBV12-3/TRBV12-4,CATQLRLAGDNEQFF,TGTGCCACTCAGTTGCGGCTAGCGGGTGATAATGAGCAGTTCTTC
TRBD2,TRBJ2-6,NA,TRBV7-9,CASSAWGGSGANVLTF,TGTGCCAGCAGCGCCTGGGGGGGCTCTGGGGCCAACGTCCTGACTTTC